These T cell receptor beta chains were read from a single sample in a study of blood T cell repertoires in COVID-19. TCRdb's copy holds only in-frame clones and misses some; the assay was immunoSEQ multiplex PCR. Here the sample spans about 120,000 clones, nearly 90% being singletons. The source material was peripheral blood. These receptors all stem from a woman aged 60-75 years with COVID-19, enrolled during active disease. The CDR3 runs from the conserved cysteine through the conserved F or W. A D gene is named only where the DNA matches it firmly. Clone size is shown for a subset of rows, as once, few, many or a class of expanded clone.

CDR3,DNA,V,J,D,size
CASSPTGGNTEAFF,TGCGCCAGCAGCCCGACAGGTGGGAACACTGAAGCTTTCTTT,TRBV4-1,TRBJ1-1,.,.
CASSQEDRGSTDTQYF,TGCGCCAGCAGCCAAGAGGACAGGGGGAGCACAGATACGCAGTATTTT,TRBV4-3,TRBJ2-3,TRBD1,.
CAWSVGTGRGYTF,TGTGCCTGGAGTGTGGGGACAGGACGAGGCTACACCTTC,TRBV30,TRBJ1-2,TRBD1,once
CATEDRFSYEQYF,TGTGCCACCGAGGACAGGTTCTCCTACGAGCAGTACTTC,TRBV10-3,TRBJ2-7,TRBD1,.
CASSKLQGYQETQYF,TGCGCCAGCAGCAAGCTACAGGGGTACCAAGAGACCCAGTACTTC,TRBV5-1,TRBJ2-5,TRBD1,.
CASSFRPNEKLFF,TGTGCCAGCAGCTTCAGGCCCAATGAAAAACTGTTTTTT,TRBV13,TRBJ1-4,.,.
CASSMGGTLWSYEQYF,TGTGCCAGTAGTATGGGGGGGACCCTCTGGTCCTACGAGCAGTACTTC,TRBV19,TRBJ2-7,TRBD2,.
CASSQDLGQGLAGSYEQYF,TGCGCCAGCAGCCAAGATTTGGGACAGGGACTAGCGGGGAGCTACGAGCAGTACTTC,TRBV4-3,TRBJ2-7,TRBD2,once
CASSVGQGTYEQYF,TGTGCCAGCAGCGTAGGACAGGGCACCTACGAGCAGTACTTC,TRBV9,TRBJ2-7,TRBD1,.
CASSAGTSGTDTQYF,TGTGCCAGCAGTGCCGGGACTAGCGGCACAGATACGCAGTATTTT,TRBV11-2,TRBJ2-3,TRBD2,.
CASSEKLAGTKAFF,TGTGCCAGCAGTGAAAAACTCGCCGGGACAAAAGCTTTCTTT,TRBV6-1,TRBJ1-1,.,.
CASSDTSGGANIQYF,TGTGCCAGCAGTGACACTAGCGGGGGGGCAAACATTCAGTACTTC,TRBV6-4,TRBJ2-4,TRBD2,.
CASSRSPASNQPQHF,TGTGCCAGTAGTCGGAGTCCGGCTAGCAATCAGCCCCAGCATTTT,TRBV19,TRBJ1-5,.,once
CASSPGGGSYNEQFF,TGTGCCAGCAGCCCGGGCGGAGGGTCCTACAATGAGCAGTTCTTC,TRBV11-3,TRBJ2-1,.,.
CASSQGGQGFVNTIYF,TGTGCCAGCAGCCAAGGGGGACAGGGTTTCGTTAACACCATATATTTT,TRBV4-2,TRBJ1-3,TRBD1,.
CASRPGTGGEKLFF,TGTGCCAGCAGGCCCGGGACAGGGGGTGAAAAACTGTTTTTT,TRBV28,TRBJ1-4,TRBD1,.
CASSVMDSNPGYTF,TGTGCCAGTAGTGTGATGGACTCAAACCCTGGCTACACCTTC,TRBV19,TRBJ1-2,.,.
CASSGTGGHNYGYTF,TGTGCCAGCTCCGGGACAGGGGGCCACAACTATGGCTACACCTTC,TRBV2,TRBJ1-2,TRBD1,.
CATSTKNTGELFF,TGTGCCACCAGCACTAAGAACACCGGGGAGCTGTTTTTT,TRBV15,TRBJ2-2,.,.
CASRGIGASGANVLTF,TGTGCCAGCAGGGGCATCGGCGCCTCTGGGGCCAACGTCCTGACTTTC,TRBV5-4,TRBJ2-6,.,.
CASSLSPEIVGYGYTF,TGTGCCAGCTCCCTCTCACCGGAGATCGTTGGCTATGGCTACACCTTC,TRBV18,TRBJ1-2,.,.
CASSVDVAGLTYNEQFF,TGTGCCAGCAGCGTAGATGTAGCGGGGCTGACCTACAATGAGCAGTTCTTC,TRBV9,TRBJ2-1,TRBD2,.
CASRANRGERGYTF,TGTGCCAGCAGAGCGAACAGGGGGGAACGTGGCTACACCTTC,TRBV6-5,TRBJ1-2,TRBD1,.
CASSQGRGGGYTF,TGTGCCAGCAGCCAAGGTCGGGGGGGTGGCTACACCTTC,TRBV4-2,TRBJ1-2,.,.
CASTESHSTDTQYF,TGTGCCAGCACTGAGTCCCATAGCACAGATACGCAGTATTTT,TRBV9,TRBJ2-3,.,once
CASSQGTSGGETQYF,TGTGCCAGCAGCCAAGGGACTAGCGGGGGAGAGACCCAGTACTTC,TRBV14,TRBJ2-5,TRBD2,.
CATQLLVQETQYF,TGTGCCACCCAACTACTAGTTCAAGAGACCCAGTACTTC,TRBV10-3,TRBJ2-5,.,.
CASSVGQGGDTQYF,TGTGCCAGTAGTGTGGGACAGGGGGGCGATACGCAGTATTTT,TRBV19,TRBJ2-3,TRBD1,.
CASSDRWTEDEAFF,TGTGCCAGCAGTGACAGATGGACTGAGGATGAAGCTTTCTTT,TRBV6-1,TRBJ1-1,.,medium-sized
CASSGLAGAHNEQFF,TGCGCCAGCAGCGGCCTAGCGGGGGCCCACAATGAGCAGTTCTTC,TRBV5-1,TRBJ2-1,TRBD2,.
CASSKRASGGSTDTQYF,TGCGCCAGCAGCAAACGGGCTAGCGGGGGTAGTACAGATACGCAGTATTTT,TRBV4-3,TRBJ2-3,TRBD2,.
CASSLRLRGTDTQYF,TGTGCCAGCAGCTTACGACTCCGGGGCACAGATACGCAGTATTTT,TRBV9,TRBJ2-3,.,.